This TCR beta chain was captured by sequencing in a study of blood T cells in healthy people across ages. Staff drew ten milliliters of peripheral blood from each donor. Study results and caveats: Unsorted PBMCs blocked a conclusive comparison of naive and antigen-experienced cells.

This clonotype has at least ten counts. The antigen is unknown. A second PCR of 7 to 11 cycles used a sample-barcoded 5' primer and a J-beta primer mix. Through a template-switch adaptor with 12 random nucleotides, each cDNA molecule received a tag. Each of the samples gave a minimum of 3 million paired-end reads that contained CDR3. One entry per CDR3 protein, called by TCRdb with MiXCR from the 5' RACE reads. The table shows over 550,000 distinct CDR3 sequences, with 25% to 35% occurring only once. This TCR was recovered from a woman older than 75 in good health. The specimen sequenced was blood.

The DNA of the CDR3 is TGTGCCAGCAGTTACCAGGGAGCAGGTGGCTACACCTTC. Translation gives CASSYQGAGGYTF. The chain has TRBV6-5 and TRBJ1-2, with TRBD1 as a possible D gene (5 bases). V was cut by 2 bases and J by 7 bases, with 11 bases left in between. Germline V gene lookup returns CDR1 MNHEY and CDR2 SVGAGI. The CDR3 loop spans 13 amino acids.